The clone carrying this T cell receptor (beta chain) showed up many times. Its target is unknown. This record comes from a study of human T cells and chemical hapten exposure. TCRdb passed the RACE reads through MiXCR, listing each CDR3 protein once. The table lists a few hundred thousand distinct CDR3 sequences, about 5.4% of them singletons. This CDR3 is built from 16 residues. Germline V gene data show CDR1 as MNHEY and CDR2 as SMNVEV (reference sequence). Losses at the gene ends were 3 bases for V and 4 bases for J; bases not matched to a gene: 6. Time point indicated: pre-sensitization, week 0. Described treatment: therapeutic diphenylcyclopropenone sensitization with weekly scalp DPC. Samples of blood were obtained prior to the application of each patch test. Study-wide results and caveats: There was a positive correlation between PT1 expanded TCR counts and patch test score.

This specimen consisted of whole blood, obtained in connection with sensitization to the hapten diphenylcyclopropenone (DPC). V and J are TRBV27 and TRBJ2-3; TRBD1 matches at 11 bases. The receptor's source is a woman aged 18-35 years with alopecia areata. Some clones in this sample may be carry-over from other donors' samples. The CDR3 is CASSFARGQGADTQYF. The DNA for the CDR3 is TGTGCCAGCAGTTTCGCGAGGGGACAGGGGGCAGATACGCAGTATTTT.